This TCR beta chain was sequenced during a study of T cell responses to AZD1222 COVID-19 vaccine. Study-level background: Pooling of second doses given at about 4 or about 12 weeks was done. Study-level points and caveats: In a largely white British group with more females than males, clonal diversity was possibly underestimated. None of the repertoires were sampled until the peak T cell response had passed.

Repertoires were generated with immunoSEQ multiplex PCR, while TCRdb's copy carries only in-frame clones and drops some. The sample has 150,000 or so clones, approximately 89% seen once. Turning to this clone: The antigen remains unidentified.

This TCR was recovered from an adult in good health. Sample: peripheral blood, taken on day 0 of AZD1222 vaccination.

This CDR3 reads CASSQDGGGGQPQHF. Written as DNA, the CDR3 is TGCGCCAGCAGCCAGGATGGAGGGGGGGGTCAGCCCCAGCATTTT. V gene TRBV4-1 combines with J gene TRBJ1-5, with D possibly matching TRBD1 (6 bases). V was shortened by 3 bases and J by 6 bases, with 15 bases between the two germline ends. Germline CDR1 and CDR2: MGHRA and YSYEKL. The CDR3 has 15 residues.